These 13 T cell receptor beta chains were sequenced from one sample in a study of identical twins. TCRdb itself ran the 5' RACE reads through MiXCR, one entry per CDR3 protein. The table includes 300,000 to 350,000 distinct CDR3 sequences, roughly an eighth detected once. The same data also contributed to another study, on yellow fever vaccine responses in identical twins.

Sequenced: CD8+ T cells sorted from blood. These receptors all come from a woman between 18 and 29 years old in good health.

The chain uses TRBV20-1 and TRBJ2-2; tentative D call: TRBD2 (5 bases). V was trimmed by 7 bases and J by 1 base, leaving 7 bases between them. Looked up from germline, CDR1 is DFQATT and CDR2 is SNEGSKA (reference sequence). The CDR3 sequence is 12 residues long. The CDR3 DNA reads TGCAGTGGCCGGGAGAACACCGGGGAGCTGTTTTTT. Its translation is CSGRENTGELFF.

This clonotype occurred a few times. The chain combines TRBV15 with TRBJ1-1, with D tentatively TRBD1 (6 bases). The CDR3 is 12 amino acids. Trimming stripped 6 bases from V and 6 bases from J, with 11 bases between. CDR1 LNHNV and CDR2 YYDKDF come from the germline V gene (reference sequence). DNA of the CDR3: TGTGCCACCAGTGAGGGGGGCCCTGAAGCTTTCTTT. The encoded protein is CATSEGGPEAFF.

This clonotype has more than one count but fewer than ten. The rearrangement uses TRBV11-2 and TRBJ1-1; 7 bases map to TRBD1. The V gene's germline CDR1 is SGHAT and CDR2 FQNNGV. This CDR3 region has 15 residues. The V and J ends lost 8 bases and 0 bases, in that order; junction bases with no gene match: 9. CDR3 region: CASGGHQGVNTEAFF. The CDR3, as DNA: TGTGCCAGCGGAGGACATCAGGGGGTGAACACTGAAGCTTTCTTT.

The genes are TRBV27 and TRBJ1-2, with a possible D match to TRBD1 (6 bases). The CDR3 has 13 residues. Germline V gene data show CDR1 as MNHEY and CDR2 as SMNVEV (reference sequence). V was pared by 6 bases and J by 3 bases, with 11 bases between. CDR3 DNA: TGTGCCAGCAGACCGACAGGACACTATGGCTACACCTTC. Its protein is CASRPTGHYGYTF.

This clonotype was picked up one time. This may be a read error, as it is one base from a much larger clone. This chain uses TRBV28 with TRBJ2-1; D is perhaps TRBD2 (6 bases). The V end lost 5 bases, the J end lost 6 bases, and 14 bases lay between the germline ends. CDR1 is MDHEN, CDR2 SYDVKM, per germline. The CDR3 runs 14 residues. CDR3 in amino acids: CASSRASEGNEQFF. Here the CDR3 DNA reads TGTGCCAGCAGTAGGGCTTCGGAGGGCAATGAGCAGTTCTTC.

The chain joins TRBV11-1 to TRBJ2-1; 10 positions agree with TRBD2. Germline V lookup: CDR1 SGHAT, CDR2 FQDESV (reference sequence). The V and J ends lost 2 bases and 8 bases, in that order; junction bases with no gene match: 15. CDR3 length: 18 residues. The CDR3 DNA sequence: TGTGCCAGCAGCTTACCTCCCCTAGCGGGAGTCGGGACTTATGAGCAGTTCTTC. It yields the protein CASSLPPLAGVGTYEQFF.

This sequence joins TRBV2 and TRBJ1-5; D gene ambiguous. The CDR3 sequence is 13 residues long. Looked up from germline, CDR1 is SNHLY and CDR2 is FYNNEI. V was pared by 7 bases and J by 5 bases, with 12 bases between. CDR3 amino acids: CASTEENYQPQHF. CDR3 sequence (DNA): TGTGCCAGCACGGAAGAAAATTATCAGCCCCAGCATTTT.

This clonotype came up a few times. Here the CDR3 reads CASSLAGDSTGELFF. Written as DNA, the CDR3 is TGTGCCAGCAGCTTAGCTGGGGACTCCACCGGGGAGCTGTTTTTT. The genes are TRBV7-9 and TRBJ2-2; maybe TRBD2 (6 bases). In germline, CDR1 is SEHNR, CDR2 FQNEAQ (reference sequence). CDR3 length equals 15 residues. The V end lost 0 bases, the J end lost 4 bases, and 9 bases lay between the germline ends. Combining the CDR3 with reference TRBV7-9 and TRBJ2-2 gives the whole variable domain DTGVSQNPRHKITKRGQNVTFRCDPISEHNRLYWYRQTLGQGPEFLTYFQNEAQLEKSRLLSDRFSAERPKGSFSTLEIQRTEQGDSAMYLCASSLAGDSTGELFFGEGSRLTVL.

The chain recombines TRBV7-3 with TRBJ2-2; the D is unclear. Per the germline V gene, CDR1 is SGHTA and CDR2 is FQGTGA. V was trimmed by 5 bases and J by 6 bases, leaving 10 bases between them. This CDR3 is 13 amino acids long. CDR3 region: CASSELWAGELFF. For the CDR3, the DNA is TGTGCCAGCAGCGAACTGTGGGCCGGGGAGCTGTTTTTT.

This clonotype was observed a handful of times. V and J are TRBV5-1 and TRBJ2-1; no firm D call. Trimming took 4 bases from V and 8 from J, leaving 7 bases between them. CDR3 length: 11 residues. The germline CDR1 and CDR2 sequences are SGHRS and YFSETQ. The CDR3 protein is CASSLNYEQFF. CDR3 DNA sequence: TGCGCCAGCAGCCTTAACTATGAGCAGTTCTTC.

The table lists this clonotype with many counts. The chain uses TRBV4-1 and TRBJ1-4, with D possibly being TRBD1 (5 bases). The germline CDR1 and CDR2 sequences are MGHRA and YSYEKL. This CDR3 contains 16 residues. V lost 1 base to trimming and J lost 7 bases, with 16 bases between them. This CDR3 reads CASSQGGRGEFEKLFF. The CDR3 bases are TGCGCCAGCAGCCAAGGGGGGAGGGGTGAATTTGAAAAACTGTTTTTT.

The rearrangement uses TRBV11-2 and TRBJ1-1; a possible D gene is TRBD1 (5 bases). Germline CDR1 SGHAT, CDR2 FQNNGV. Trimming pared 6 bases from V and 0 bases from J, leaving 14 bases between. The CDR3 is 15 residues long. CDR3 in DNA: TGTGCCAGCAGGTATCCCGGGACGGTGAACACTGAAGCTTTCTTT. Protein: CASRYPGTVNTEAFF. Using reference TRBV11-2 and TRBJ1-1 for the parts outside the CDR3, the full variable domain is EAGVAQSPRYKIIEKRQSVAFWCNPISGHATLYWYQQILGQGPKLLIQFQNNGVVDDSQLPKDRFSAERLKGVDSTLKIQPAKLEDSAVYLCASRYPGTVNTEAFFGQGTRLTVV.

This clonotype has only a few counts. The chain carries TRBV12-3 or TRBV12-4 and TRBJ2-1; D remains ambiguous. The CDR3 extends over 12 amino acids. Trimming pared 5 bases from V and 5 bases from J, leaving 7 bases between. The CDR3, as DNA: TGTGCCAGCAGTCGATACAACAATGAGCAGTTCTTC. Protein product: CASSRYNNEQFF.